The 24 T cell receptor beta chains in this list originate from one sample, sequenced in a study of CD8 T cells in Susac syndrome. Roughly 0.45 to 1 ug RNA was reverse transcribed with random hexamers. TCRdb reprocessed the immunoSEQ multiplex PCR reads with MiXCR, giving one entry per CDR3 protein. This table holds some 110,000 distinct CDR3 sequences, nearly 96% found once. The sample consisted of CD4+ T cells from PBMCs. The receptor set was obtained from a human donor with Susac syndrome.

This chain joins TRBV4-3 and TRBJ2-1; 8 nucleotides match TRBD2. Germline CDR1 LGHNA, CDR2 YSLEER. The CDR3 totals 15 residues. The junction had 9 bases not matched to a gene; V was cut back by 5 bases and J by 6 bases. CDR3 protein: CASSSQREYSNEQFF. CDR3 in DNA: TGCGCCAGCAGCTCCCAGCGGGAGTACAGCAATGAGCAGTTCTTC.

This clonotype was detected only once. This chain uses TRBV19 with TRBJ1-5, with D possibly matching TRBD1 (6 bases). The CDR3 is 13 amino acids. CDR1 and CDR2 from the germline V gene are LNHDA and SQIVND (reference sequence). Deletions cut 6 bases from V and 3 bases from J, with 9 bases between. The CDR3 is CASSGQYNQPQHF. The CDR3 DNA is TGTGCCAGTAGCGGACAGTACAATCAGCCCCAGCATTTT. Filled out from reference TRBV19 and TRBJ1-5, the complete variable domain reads DGGITQSPKYLFRKEGQNVTLSCEQNLNHDAMYWYRQDPGQGLRLIYYSQIVNDFQKGDIAEGYSVSREKKESFPLTVTSAQKNPTAFYLCASSGQYNQPQHFGDGTRLSIL.

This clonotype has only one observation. Here the CDR3 DNA reads TGCAGCGCTTCGGACAGATCCTTAAACGTCCTGACTTTC. Amino acid sequence: CSASDRSLNVLTF. The chain couples TRBV29-1 to TRBJ2-6, with a possible D match to TRBD1 (6 bases). The CDR3 runs to 13 residues. The V gene's germline CDR1 is SQVTM and CDR2 ANQGSEA. Trimming cost V 7 bases and J 10 bases, with 17 bases left between them. The whole variable domain, remainder taken from reference TRBV29-1 and TRBJ2-6, is SAVISQKPSRDICQRGTSLTIQCQVDSQVTMMFWYRQQPGQSLTLIATANQGSEATYESGFVIDKFPISRPNLTFSTLTVSNMSPEDSSIYLCSASDRSLNVLTFGAGSRLTVL.

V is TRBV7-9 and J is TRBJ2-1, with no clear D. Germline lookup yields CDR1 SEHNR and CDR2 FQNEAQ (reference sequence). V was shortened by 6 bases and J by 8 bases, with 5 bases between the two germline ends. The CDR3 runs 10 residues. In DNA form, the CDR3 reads TGTGCCAGCAGACCGTATGAGCAGTTCTTC. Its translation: CASRPYEQFF.

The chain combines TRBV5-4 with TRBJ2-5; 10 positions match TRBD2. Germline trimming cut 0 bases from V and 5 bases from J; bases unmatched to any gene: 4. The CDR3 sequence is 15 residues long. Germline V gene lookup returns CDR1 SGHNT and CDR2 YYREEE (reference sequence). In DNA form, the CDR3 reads TGTGCCAGCAGCTTGGCGCTAGCGGGAGTGGAGACCCAGTACTTC. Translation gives CASSLALAGVETQYF. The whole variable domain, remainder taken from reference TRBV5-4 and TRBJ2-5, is ETGVTQSPTHLIKTRGQQVTLRCSSQSGHNTVSWYQQALGQGPQFIFQYYREEENGRGNFPPRFSGLQFPNYSSELNVNALELDDSALYLCASSLALAGVETQYFGPGTRLLVL.

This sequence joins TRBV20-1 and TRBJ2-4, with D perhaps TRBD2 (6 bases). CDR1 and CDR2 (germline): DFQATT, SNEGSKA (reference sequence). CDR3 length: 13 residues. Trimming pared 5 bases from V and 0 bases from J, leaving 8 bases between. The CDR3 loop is CSAEAGAKNIQYF. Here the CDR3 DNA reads TGCAGTGCTGAAGCGGGAGCCAAAAACATTCAGTACTTC.

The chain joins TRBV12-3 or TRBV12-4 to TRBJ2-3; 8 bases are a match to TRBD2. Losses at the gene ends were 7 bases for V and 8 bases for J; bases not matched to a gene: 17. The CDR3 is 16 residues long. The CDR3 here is CASTRNSGIVLGTQYF. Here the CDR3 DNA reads TGTGCCAGCACCCGAAATAGCGGGATTGTTTTGGGTACGCAGTATTTT.

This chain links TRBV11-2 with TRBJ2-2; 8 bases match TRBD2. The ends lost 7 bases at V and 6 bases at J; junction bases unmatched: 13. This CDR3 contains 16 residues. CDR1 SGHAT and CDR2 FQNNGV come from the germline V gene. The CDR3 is CASKKRENEVAGELFF. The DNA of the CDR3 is TGTGCCAGCAAAAAGCGGGAGAATGAAGTAGCCGGGGAGCTGTTTTTT.

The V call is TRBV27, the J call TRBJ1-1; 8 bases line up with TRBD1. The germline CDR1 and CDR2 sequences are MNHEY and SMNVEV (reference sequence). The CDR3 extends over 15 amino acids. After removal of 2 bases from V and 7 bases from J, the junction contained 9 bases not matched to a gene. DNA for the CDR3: TGTGCCAGCAGTTTAAAGCCCAGGGGGCAGGGTGAAGCTTTCTTT. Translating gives CASSLKPRGQGEAFF.

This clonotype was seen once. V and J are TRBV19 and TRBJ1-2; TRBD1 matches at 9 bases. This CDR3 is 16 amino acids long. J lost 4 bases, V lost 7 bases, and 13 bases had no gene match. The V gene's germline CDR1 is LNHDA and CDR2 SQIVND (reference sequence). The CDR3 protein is CASISFTGGESYGYTF. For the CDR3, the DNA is TGTGCCAGTATTTCTTTTACAGGGGGCGAATCCTATGGCTACACCTTC.

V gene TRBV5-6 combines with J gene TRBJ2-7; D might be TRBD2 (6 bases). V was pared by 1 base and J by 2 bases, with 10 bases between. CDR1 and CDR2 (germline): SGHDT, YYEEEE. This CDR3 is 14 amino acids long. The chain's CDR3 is CASSLPGRTYEQYF. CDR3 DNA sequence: TGTGCCAGCAGCTTGCCAGGGAGGACCTACGAGCAGTACTTC.

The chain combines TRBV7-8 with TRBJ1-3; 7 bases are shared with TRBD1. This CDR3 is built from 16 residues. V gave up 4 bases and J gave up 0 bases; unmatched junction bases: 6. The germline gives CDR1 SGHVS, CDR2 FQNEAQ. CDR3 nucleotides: TGTGCCAGCAGCTGGGGGACAGCCAGCTCTGGAAACACCATATATTTT. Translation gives CASSWGTASSGNTIYF.

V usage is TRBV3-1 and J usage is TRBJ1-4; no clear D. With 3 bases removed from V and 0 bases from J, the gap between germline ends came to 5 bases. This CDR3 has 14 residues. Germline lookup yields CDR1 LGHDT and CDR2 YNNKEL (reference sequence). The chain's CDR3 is CASSHGATNEKLFF. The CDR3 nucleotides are TGTGCCAGCAGCCACGGGGCAACTAATGAAAAACTGTTTTTT.

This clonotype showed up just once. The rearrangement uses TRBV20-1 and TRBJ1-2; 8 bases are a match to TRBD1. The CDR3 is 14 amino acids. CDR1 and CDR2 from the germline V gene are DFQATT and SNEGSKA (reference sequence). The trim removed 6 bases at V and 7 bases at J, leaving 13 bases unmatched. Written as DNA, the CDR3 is TGCAGTGCCTCGACGGACAGGGAGCTCCTTGGCTACACCTTC. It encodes CSASTDRELLGYTF.

The CDR3 protein is CSAKAEYSGNTIYF. CDR3 DNA sequence: TGCAGTGCAAAAGCGGAGTACTCTGGAAACACCATATATTTT. V usage is TRBV20-1 and J usage is TRBJ1-3; D is undetermined. Germline assignment: CDR1 DFQATT and CDR2 SNEGSKA (reference sequence). The CDR3 extends over 14 amino acids. The V and J ends lost 6 bases and 0 bases respectively, with 12 bases between them.

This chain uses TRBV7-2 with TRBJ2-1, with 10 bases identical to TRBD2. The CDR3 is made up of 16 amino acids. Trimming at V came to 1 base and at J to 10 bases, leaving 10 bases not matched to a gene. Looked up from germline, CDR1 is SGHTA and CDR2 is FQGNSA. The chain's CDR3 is CASSLGSAGGSREQFF. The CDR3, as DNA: TGTGCCAGCAGCTTAGGATCAGCGGGAGGGTCTAGGGAGCAGTTCTTC.

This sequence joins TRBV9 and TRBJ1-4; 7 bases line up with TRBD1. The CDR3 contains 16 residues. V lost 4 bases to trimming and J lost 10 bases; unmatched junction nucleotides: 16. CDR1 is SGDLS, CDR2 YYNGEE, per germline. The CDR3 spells CASSPPVGTAIGKLFF. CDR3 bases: TGTGCCAGCAGCCCCCCCGTAGGGACAGCAATAGGAAAACTGTTTTTT.

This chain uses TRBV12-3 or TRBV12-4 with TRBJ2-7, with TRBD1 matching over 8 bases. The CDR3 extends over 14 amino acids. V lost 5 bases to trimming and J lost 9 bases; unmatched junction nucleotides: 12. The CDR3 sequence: CASSGGTGGVGQYF. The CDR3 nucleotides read TGTGCCAGCAGTGGGGGGACAGGAGGCGTCGGGCAGTACTTC.

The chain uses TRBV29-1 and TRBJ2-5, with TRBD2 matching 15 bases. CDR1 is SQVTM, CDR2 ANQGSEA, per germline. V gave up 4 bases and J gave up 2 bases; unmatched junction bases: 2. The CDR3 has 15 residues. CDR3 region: CSVGGLAGGQETQYF. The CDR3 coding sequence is TGCAGCGTTGGGGGACTAGCGGGAGGTCAAGAGACCCAGTACTTC.

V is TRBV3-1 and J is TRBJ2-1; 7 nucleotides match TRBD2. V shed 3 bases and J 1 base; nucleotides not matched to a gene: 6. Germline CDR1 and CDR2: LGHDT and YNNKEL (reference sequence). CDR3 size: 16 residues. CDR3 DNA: TGTGCCAGCAGCCACCTAGCGGCCTCGTCCTACAATGAGCAGTTCTTC. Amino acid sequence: CASSHLAASSYNEQFF.

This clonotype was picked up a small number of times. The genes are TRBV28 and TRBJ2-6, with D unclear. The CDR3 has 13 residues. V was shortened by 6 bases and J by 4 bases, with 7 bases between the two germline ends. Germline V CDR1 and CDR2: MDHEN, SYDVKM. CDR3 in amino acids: CASRPPGANVLTF. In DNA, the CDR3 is TGTGCCAGCAGACCTCCGGGGGCCAACGTCCTGACTTTC.

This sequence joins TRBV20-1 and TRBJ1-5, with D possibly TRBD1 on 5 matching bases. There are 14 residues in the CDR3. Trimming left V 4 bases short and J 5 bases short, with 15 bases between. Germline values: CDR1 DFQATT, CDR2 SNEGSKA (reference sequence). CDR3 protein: CSANLRDGYQPQHF. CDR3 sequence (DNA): TGCAGTGCTAACCTCCGGGACGGTTATCAGCCCCAGCATTTT.

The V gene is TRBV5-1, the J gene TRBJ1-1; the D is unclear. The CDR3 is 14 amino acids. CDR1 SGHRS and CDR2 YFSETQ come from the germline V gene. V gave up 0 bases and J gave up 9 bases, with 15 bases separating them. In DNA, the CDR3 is TGCGCCAGCAGCTTGGAGTATGGGGAAACGAAAGCTTTCTTT. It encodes CASSLEYGETKAFF.

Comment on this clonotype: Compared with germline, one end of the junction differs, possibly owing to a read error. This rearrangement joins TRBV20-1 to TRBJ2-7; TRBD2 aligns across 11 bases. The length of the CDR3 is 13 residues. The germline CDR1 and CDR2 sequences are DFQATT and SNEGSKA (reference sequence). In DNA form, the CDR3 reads TGCAGTGCCCGGGAACTAGCGGGAGTCTCCAGGCACTTC. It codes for CSARELAGVSRHF.